This entry describes one T cell receptor (beta chain). The junction and the germline gene differ at one end; a read error may be behind it. The blood RNA (from unsorted whole blood) was obtained, and germline DNA was also extracted. Making TCR beta cDNA involved roughly 500 ng total RNA and a constant-region primer. Each TCR beta library was derived from three nested multiplex PCR rounds that employed slightly modified ARM-PCR. Primers for the first two PCR rounds were TRBV1-TRBV30 forward primers and a C-beta reverse primer (approximately 9 cycles per round). Each CDR3 protein is one row after TCRdb ran MiXCR on the multiplex PCR reads. The sample holds about 200,000 distinct CDR3 sequences, 65% seen once. The data originate from a study of tumor-infiltrating lymphocytes in primary liver carcinoma. Overall study context: Men as well as women, aged 30 to 69 years, made up the patients. Yields of productive TCRbeta reads ranged from roughly 3.5 to 7.5 million per sample and were similar across tissue types.

CDR3 length equals 14 residues. Germline-derived CDR1 and CDR2 are SGHAT and FQNNGV. The TCR originated in an older woman with primary liver carcinoma and hepatitis B virus infection. The sequenced material came from peripheral blood. The J gene is TRBJ2-1, the V gene TRBV11-2, with 7 bases that match TRBD2. CDR3 protein: CASSLTRGRAGQSF. CDR3 DNA sequence: TGTGCCAGCAGCTTAACTAGAGGGAGGGCCGGGCAGTCCTTC.